The 20 T cell receptor beta chains presented below share a single source sample, sequenced in a study of T-cell memory formation after mild COVID-19. A single record per CDR3 protein comes from TCRdb applying MiXCR to the 5' RACE reads. Of hundreds of thousands of distinct CDR3 sequences listed, 20% were seen once; the top ten hold approximately 13%. Sequenced sample: PBMCs or a T cell subset sorted from them (not recorded which). All receptors derive from an adult woman who had mild COVID-19 (a few samples of this study predate the infection). Cell type and time point are not known.

The chain employs TRBV10-3 and TRBJ2-7, with 9 bases matching TRBD1. After removal of 0 bases from V and 5 bases from J, the junction contained 11 bases not matched to a gene. Germline CDR1 ENHRY, CDR2 SYGVKD. The CDR3 covers 17 residues. The CDR3 DNA reads TGTGCCATCAGTGAGTCGTCCGGGACAGGGAAGGCCCACGAGCAGTACTTC. It is translated as CAISESSGTGKAHEQYF.

The chain couples TRBV20-1 to TRBJ2-3, with TRBD2 matching 14 bases. The CDR3 spans 16 residues. V shed 7 bases, J shed 1 base, and the junction held 7 bases outside the gene matches. Germline-derived CDR1 and CDR2 are DFQATT and SNEGSKA (reference sequence). The CDR3 loop is CSVRTSGRHGTDTQYF. CDR3 nucleotide sequence: TGCAGTGTTCGGACTAGCGGGAGGCATGGCACAGATACGCAGTATTTT.

The DNA for the CDR3 is TGCAGTGCTGGAGCCCGACGGGAAGGCCATGGCTACACCTTC. The encoded protein is CSAGARREGHGYTF. This chain links TRBV20-1 with TRBJ1-2, with unresolved D. Germline CDR1 and CDR2: DFQATT and SNEGSKA (reference sequence). Trimming removed 5 bases from V and 6 bases from J, with 19 bases in between. The CDR3 sequence is 14 residues long.

The V call is TRBV3-1, the J call TRBJ2-7, with 7 bases that match TRBD1. From germline, CDR1 is LGHDT and CDR2 YNNKEL (reference sequence). The CDR3 has 14 residues. J was trimmed by 6 bases and V by 4 bases; bases with no gene match: 9. Here the CDR3 reads CASSLGRGSGEQYF. In nucleotides, the CDR3 is TGTGCCAGCAGCCTTGGCAGGGGGAGCGGCGAGCAGTACTTC.

The chain employs TRBV6-2 or TRBV6-3 and TRBJ1-2; 11 nucleotides align to TRBD1. The CDR3 loop spans 14 amino acids. V shed 2 bases and J 7 bases; nucleotides not matched to a gene: 3. The germline CDR1 and CDR2 sequences are MNHEY and SVGEGT. DNA for the CDR3: TGTGCCAGCAGTTACGGACAGGGGGCCTCTGGCTACACCTTC. Its translation is CASSYGQGASGYTF.

The chain has TRBV30 and TRBJ1-5; 7 bases fit TRBD1. Germline CDR1 is GTSNPN and CDR2 is SVGIG (reference sequence). CDR3 length: 14 amino acids. V dropped 0 bases and J dropped 6; count of bases not matched to a gene: 5. The CDR3, as DNA: TGTGCCTGGAGTGTCACAGGGGATGGTCAGCCCCAGCATTTT. As protein: CAWSVTGDGQPQHF.

This clonotype turned up a few times. This chain joins TRBV24-1 and TRBJ1-1; 8 bases are shared with TRBD1. The CDR3 loop spans 13 amino acids. CDR1 and CDR2 from the germline V gene are KGHDR and SFDVKD. Trimming removed 5 bases from V and 4 bases from J; junction bases left unmatched: 2. CDR3 DNA sequence: TGTGCCACCAGTGTCACAGGGGGCACTGAAGCTTTCTTT. Protein: CATSVTGGTEAFF.

The V call is TRBV7-9, the J call TRBJ1-2; no clear D gene. The CDR3 totals 15 residues. Trimming removed 3 bases from V and 5 bases from J, with 16 bases in between. Germline values: CDR1 SEHNR, CDR2 FQNEAQ (reference sequence). The CDR3 coding sequence is TGTGCCAGCAGCTTGGCGGTGGACCCTACTTATGGCTACACCTTC. This encodes CASSLAVDPTYGYTF.

This clonotype turned up a few times. The chain joins TRBV11-3 to TRBJ2-1; D perhaps matches TRBD1 (6 bases). Germline CDR1 and CDR2: SGHNT and YENEEA. V lost 4 bases and J lost 2, with 15 bases in between. The CDR3 totals 16 residues. This CDR3 reads CASSSTGWSTYNEQFF. Here the CDR3 DNA reads TGTGCCAGCAGCTCAACAGGGTGGTCGACCTACAATGAGCAGTTCTTC.

This clonotype was picked up many times. This chain connects TRBV21-1 to TRBJ2-1. TRBV21-1 is described as a pseudogene. CDR3 length: 14 amino acids. This chain's CDR3 is CASSKVSRYNEQFF. The CDR3 DNA is TGTGCCAGCAGCAAAGTATCACGATACAATGAGCAGTTCTTC.

The chain joins TRBV24-1 to TRBJ1-5, with D unclear. This CDR3 spans 16 amino acids. Germline CDR1 reads KGHDR; CDR2 reads SFDVKD. V dropped 2 bases and J dropped 0 bases, with 10 bases sitting between them. CDR3 nucleotide sequence: TGTGCCACCAGTGATTCATCCCATAGTAGCAATCAGCCCCAGCATTTT. Translation: CATSDSSHSSNQPQHF.

This clonotype was counted many times. This rearrangement joins TRBV12-3 or TRBV12-4 to TRBJ2-1, with 7 bases aligning to TRBD2. The length of the CDR3 is 15 residues. Losses at the gene ends were 6 bases for V and 6 bases for J; bases not matched to a gene: 11. CDR3 loop: CASRGLAGVRNEQFF. CDR3 coding DNA: TGTGCCAGCAGAGGATTAGCGGGCGTCCGCAATGAGCAGTTCTTC.

The V and J genes are TRBV5-1 and TRBJ2-7; possibly TRBD1 for D (5 bases). Germline V gives CDR1 SGHRS, CDR2 YFSETQ. V lost 3 bases and J 0 bases, leaving 19 bases between the germline ends. The CDR3 is made up of 17 amino acids. In DNA, the CDR3 is TGCGCCAGCAGCTCCTCCTTATACAGGCTAGACTCCTACGAGCAGTACTTC. Residues: CASSSSLYRLDSYEQYF. The full variable domain, completed using reference TRBV5-1 and TRBJ2-7, is KAGVTQTPRYLIKTRGQQVTLSCSPISGHRSVSWYQQTPGQGLQFLFEYFSETQRNKGNFPGRFSGRQFSNSRSEMNVSTLELGDSALYLCASSSSLYRLDSYEQYFGPGTRLTVT.

This clonotype was picked up a small number of times. The V and J genes are TRBV15 and TRBJ2-5; 7 nucleotides match TRBD1. The CDR3 has 14 residues. CDR1 LNHNV and CDR2 YYDKDF come from the germline V gene (reference sequence). V was clipped by 6 bases and J by 1 base; unmatched bases: 5. The CDR3 DNA reads as TGTGCCACCAGGGGACAGCCTTTCCAAGAGACCCAGTACTTC. It encodes CATRGQPFQETQYF.

This clonotype occurred a few times. The chain is built from TRBV5-1 and TRBJ1-2, with TRBD1 as a possible D gene (5 bases). Germline V gene sequence: CDR1 SGHRS, CDR2 YFSETQ. The CDR3 spans 16 residues. V lost 4 bases and J lost 2, with 18 bases in between. The CDR3 protein is CASSAPTASPNYGYTF. CDR3 sequence (DNA): TGCGCCAGCAGCGCGCCGACAGCAAGCCCCAACTATGGCTACACCTTC.

This clonotype was counted only a few times. The rearrangement uses TRBV24-1 and TRBJ2-5; 12 bases align to TRBD2. Unmatched junction bases numbered 2, after V lost 9 bases and J lost 1 base. Germline loops: CDR1 KGHDR, CDR2 SFDVKD. There are 14 residues in the CDR3. In DNA form, the CDR3 reads TGTGCCACCGGGACTAGCGGGTTCCAAGAGACCCAGTACTTC. Translating gives CATGTSGFQETQYF.

CDR3 sequence: CASSLSLALETDTQYF. The CDR3 DNA is TGTGCCAGCAGCTTAAGCCTAGCGCTGGAGACAGATACGCAGTATTTT. The chain employs TRBV11-2 and TRBJ2-3; possibly TRBD2 for D (6 bases). V lost 2 bases to trimming and J lost 3 bases, with 15 bases between them. The CDR3 has 16 amino acids. The germline gives CDR1 SGHAT, CDR2 FQNNGV.

This clonotype was picked up a small number of times. The V call is TRBV7-9, the J call TRBJ2-2, with TRBD2 as a possible D gene (5 bases). Germline-derived CDR1 and CDR2 are SEHNR and FQNEAQ (reference sequence). Between the trimmed V and J ends, which lost 5 bases and 2 bases, there was a span of 9 bases. CDR3 size: 14 residues. The CDR3 region is CASSGRENTGELFF. In DNA, the CDR3 is TGTGCCAGCAGCGGGAGAGAAAACACCGGGGAGCTGTTTTTT.

This clonotype was seen just once. This chain uses TRBV30 with TRBJ1-1, with D unresolved. The germline V gene has CDR1 GTSNPN and CDR2 SVGIG (reference sequence). Trimming took 3 bases from V and 3 from J, leaving 11 bases between them. This CDR3 spans 13 amino acids. CDR3 in DNA: TGTGCCTGGAGCGCCTCAGTGGACACTGAAGCTTTCTTT. Protein product: CAWSASVDTEAFF.

The gene calls are TRBV15 and TRBJ1-5, with TRBD1 matching over 7 bases. This CDR3 has 14 residues. With V trimmed by 3 bases and J by 6 bases, 5 bases remained unmatched. Per the germline V gene, CDR1 is LNHNV and CDR2 is YYDKDF (reference sequence). The CDR3 spells CATSRTGFGQPQHF. The CDR3 nucleotides are TGTGCCACCAGCAGGACAGGGTTTGGTCAGCCCCAGCATTTT.